This T cell receptor (beta chain) was identified in a study of blood T cell repertoires in COVID-19. Germline CDR1 is MNHEY and CDR2 is SMNVEV (reference sequence). This CDR3 is built from 15 residues. Trimming cost V 5 bases and J 6 bases; bases outside gene matches: 9. Assay: immunoSEQ multiplex PCR; the TCRdb copy retains only in-frame clones and omits some. The data hold about 240,000 clones, with roughly 80% observed a single time. The J gene is TRBJ1-4, the V gene TRBV27; 7 nucleotides match TRBD1. The sample was peripheral blood. The sequence came from a woman in her sixties or seventies with acute or convalescent COVID-19. CDR3 loop: CASSPGTVKDEKLFF. As DNA, the CDR3 is TGTGCCAGCAGTCCGGGGACAGTTAAGGATGAAAAACTGTTTTTT.